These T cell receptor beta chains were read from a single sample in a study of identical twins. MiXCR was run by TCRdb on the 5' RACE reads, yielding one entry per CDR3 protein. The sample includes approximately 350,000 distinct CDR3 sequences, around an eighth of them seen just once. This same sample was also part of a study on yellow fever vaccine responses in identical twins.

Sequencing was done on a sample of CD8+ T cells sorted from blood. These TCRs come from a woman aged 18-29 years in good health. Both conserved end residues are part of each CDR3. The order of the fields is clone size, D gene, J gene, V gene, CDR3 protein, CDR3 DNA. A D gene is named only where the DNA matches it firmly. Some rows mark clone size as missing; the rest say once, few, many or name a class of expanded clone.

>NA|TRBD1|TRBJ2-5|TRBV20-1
CSARGGTGRQETQYF
TGCAGTGCTAGAGGCGGGACAGGTCGGCAAGAGACCCAGTACTTC
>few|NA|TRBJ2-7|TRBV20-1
CSARKRVRSYEQYF
TGCAGTGCTAGAAAGCGGGTGAGGTCCTACGAGCAGTACTTC
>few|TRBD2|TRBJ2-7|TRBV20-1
CSAPGLAGNPPYEQYF
TGCAGTGCCCCGGGACTAGCGGGAAATCCCCCCTACGAGCAGTACTTC
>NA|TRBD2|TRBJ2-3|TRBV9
CASSGLAGSSTDTQYF
TGTGCCAGCAGCGGACTAGCGGGGAGTAGCACAGATACGCAGTATTTT
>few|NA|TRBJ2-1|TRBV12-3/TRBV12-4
CASSSLGVNEQFF
TGTGCCAGCAGTTCGCTTGGCGTCAATGAGCAGTTCTTC
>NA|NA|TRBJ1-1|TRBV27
CASSSTTGHTEAFF
TGTGCCAGCAGCTCGACAACAGGGCACACTGAAGCTTTCTTT
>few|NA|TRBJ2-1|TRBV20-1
CSARVTVTGISYNEQFF
TGCAGTGCTAGAGTTACGGTTACGGGAATTTCCTACAATGAGCAGTTCTTC
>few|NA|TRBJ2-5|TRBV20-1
CSATQYRDPSETQYF
TGCAGTGCTACCCAATACAGGGATCCTTCGGAGACCCAGTACTTC
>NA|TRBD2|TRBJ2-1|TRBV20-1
CSARELSGGDWNEQFF
TGCAGTGCTAGAGAATTAAGCGGGGGGGATTGGAATGAGCAGTTCTTC
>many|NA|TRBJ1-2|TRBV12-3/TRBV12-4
CASSFPIFGQRLVGYTF
TGTGCCAGCAGTTTCCCCATTTTTGGACAGAGACTTGTTGGCTACACCTTC
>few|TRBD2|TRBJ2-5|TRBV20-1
CSARELAGDQETQYF
TGCAGTGCTAGAGAGTTAGCGGGGGATCAAGAGACCCAGTACTTC
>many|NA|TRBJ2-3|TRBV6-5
CASSYSSDTDTQYF
TGTGCCAGCAGTTACTCGTCAGACACAGATACGCAGTATTTT
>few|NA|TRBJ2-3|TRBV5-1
CASSERDYSTDTQYF
TGCGCCAGCAGCGAGCGCGACTACAGCACAGATACGCAGTATTTT
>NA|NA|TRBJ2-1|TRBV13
CASSRDPGVANEQFF
TGTGCCAGCAGCAGGGATCCGGGAGTCGCAAATGAGCAGTTCTTC
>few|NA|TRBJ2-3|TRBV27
CASSLSRGTDTQYF
TGTGCCAGCAGTTTATCGAGGGGGACAGATACGCAGTATTTT
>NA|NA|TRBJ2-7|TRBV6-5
CASSYGESYEQYF
TGTGCCAGCAGTTACGGGGAATCCTACGAGCAGTACTTC
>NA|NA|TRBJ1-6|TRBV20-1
CSAPAGVSPLHF
TGCAGTGCTCCAGCAGGGGTTTCACCCCTCCACTTT
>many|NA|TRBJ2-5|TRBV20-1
CSARSDGDEETQYF
TGCAGTGCTAGATCAGACGGGGATGAAGAGACCCAGTACTTC
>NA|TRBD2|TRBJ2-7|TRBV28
CASSSIGTSGDPYEQYF
TGTGCCAGCAGTTCAATCGGGACTAGCGGGGACCCCTACGAGCAGTACTTC
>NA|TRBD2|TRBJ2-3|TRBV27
CASSLVAGGEDTQYF
TGTGCCAGCAGTTTAGTAGCGGGGGGGGAAGATACGCAGTATTTT
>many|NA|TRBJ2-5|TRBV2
CASSGAGETQYF
TGTGCCAGCAGTGGGGCTGGTGAGACCCAGTACTTC
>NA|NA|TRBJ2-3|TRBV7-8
CASSPPESDFTQYF
TGTGCCAGCAGCCCGCCGGAATCAGATTTTACGCAGTATTTT
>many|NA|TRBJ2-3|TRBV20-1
CSARDWDRASTDTQYF
TGCAGTGCTAGAGATTGGGACCGTGCTAGCACAGATACGCAGTATTTT
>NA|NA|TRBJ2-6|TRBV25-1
CASSGGALRGGGANVLTF
TGTGCCAGCAGTGGAGGAGCTTTAAGGGGGGGTGGGGCCAACGTCCTGACTTTC
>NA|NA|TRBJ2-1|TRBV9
CASSLNADYNEQFF
TGTGCCAGCAGCTTAAACGCTGACTACAATGAGCAGTTCTTC
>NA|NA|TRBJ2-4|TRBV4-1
CASSQVNFPLAKNIQYF
TGCGCCAGCAGCCAAGTAAACTTCCCCCTTGCCAAAAACATTCAGTACTTC
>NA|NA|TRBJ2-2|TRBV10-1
CASSPPGTGELFF
TGCGCCAGCAGTCCCCCCGGCACCGGGGAGCTGTTTTTT
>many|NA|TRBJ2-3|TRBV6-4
CASSERSGTDTQYF
TGTGCCAGCAGTGAGAGGAGTGGTACAGATACGCAGTATTTT
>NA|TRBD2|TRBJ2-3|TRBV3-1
CASCPQGGLAGVFTDTQYF
TGTGCCAGCTGCCCCCAGGGAGGACTAGCGGGAGTGTTCACAGATACGCAGTATTTT
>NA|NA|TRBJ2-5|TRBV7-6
CASSSERGGETQYF
TGTGCCAGCAGCTCGGAGAGGGGTGGAGAGACCCAGTACTTC
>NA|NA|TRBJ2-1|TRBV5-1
CASSLIPYLPRRFF
TGCGCCAGCAGCTTGATACCTTACCTTCCTCGGCGGTTCTTC
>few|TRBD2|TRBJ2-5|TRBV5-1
CASSWQRGAFQETQYF
TGCGCCAGCAGCTGGCAGCGGGGGGCCTTCCAAGAGACCCAGTACTTC
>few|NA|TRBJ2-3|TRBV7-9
CASSPRVQYTQYF
TGTGCCAGCAGCCCCCGGGTCCAATATACGCAGTATTTT
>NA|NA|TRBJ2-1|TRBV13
CASTLGDEQFF
TGTGCCAGCACTCTAGGGGATGAGCAGTTCTTC
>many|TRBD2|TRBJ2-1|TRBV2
CASSHTSGGYNEQFF
TGTGCCAGCAGCCACACTAGCGGGGGATACAATGAGCAGTTCTTC
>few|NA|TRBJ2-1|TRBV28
CASSLYRAGPAHEQFF
TGTGCCAGCAGTTTATACCGGGCGGGACCCGCCCATGAGCAGTTCTTC
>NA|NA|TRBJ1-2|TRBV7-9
CASTIGGYYGYTF
TGTGCCAGCACCATAGGCGGGTACTATGGCTACACCTTC
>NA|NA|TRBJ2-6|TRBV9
CASSAGPMITGANVLTF
TGTGCCAGCAGCGCGGGACCTATGATCACTGGGGCCAACGTCCTGACTTTC
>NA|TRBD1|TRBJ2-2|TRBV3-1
CASSQAGGNTGELFF
TGTGCCAGCAGCCAAGCAGGGGGAAACACCGGGGAGCTGTTTTTT
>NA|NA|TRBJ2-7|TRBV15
CATSTGDSYNEQYF
TGTGCCACCAGCACGGGGGACTCCTATAACGAGCAGTACTTC
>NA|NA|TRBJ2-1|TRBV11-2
CASSLEPGVNNEQFF
TGTGCCAGCAGCTTAGAACCCGGGGTAAACAATGAGCAGTTCTTC
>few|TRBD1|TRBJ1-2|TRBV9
CASSVSSTGAVYGYTF
TGTGCCAGCAGCGTATCCTCGACAGGGGCTGTCTATGGCTACACCTTC
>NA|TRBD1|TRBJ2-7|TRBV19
CASSRFRDRPHEQYF
TGTGCCAGTAGTAGGTTCCGGGACAGGCCACACGAGCAGTACTTC
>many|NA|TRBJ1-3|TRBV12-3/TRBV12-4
CASRGNTIYF
TGTGCCAGCAGGGGGAACACCATATATTTT
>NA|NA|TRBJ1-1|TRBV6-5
CASSDYTEAFF
TGTGCCAGCAGCGACTACACTGAAGCTTTCTTT
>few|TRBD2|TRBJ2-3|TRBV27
CASSSAGRADTQYF
TGTGCCAGCAGTTCTGCAGGGAGGGCAGATACGCAGTATTTT
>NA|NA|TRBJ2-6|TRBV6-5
CASSYSAFGTGANVLTF
TGTGCCAGCAGTTACTCCGCGTTCGGGACTGGGGCCAACGTCCTGACTTTC
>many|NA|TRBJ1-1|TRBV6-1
CASSGGPYGGEAFF
TGTGCCAGCAGTGGCGGGCCGTACGGAGGAGAAGCTTTCTTT
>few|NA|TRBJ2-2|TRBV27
CASRPGANTGELFF
TGTGCCAGCCGCCCGGGGGCGAACACCGGGGAGCTGTTTTTT
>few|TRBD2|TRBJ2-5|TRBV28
CASSTSTSGRIWETQYF
TGTGCCAGCAGTACCTCGACTAGCGGGAGGATTTGGGAGACCCAGTACTTC
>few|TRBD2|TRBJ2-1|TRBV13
CASSSGTSWNNEQFF
TGTGCCAGCAGCTCCGGGACTAGCTGGAACAATGAGCAGTTCTTC